This entry concerns a single TCR beta chain. Its recognized antigen is unknown. No per-base quality is available; no much larger clone lies one base away. The data are from a study of shared clonotypes between healthy human individuals (dated by TCRdb to 2019 to 2021). Study-wide context: A couple of women and three men aged 18 to 49 years were included in the cohort. For each donor, three plates each were used for CD4 naive and CD4 memory, two plates were used for CD8 naive, and one plate was used for CD8 memory. To estimate repertoire size and how much clonotype sharing occurs between individuals, the study deeply sequenced the blood TCR repertoires of several healthy adults. To increase sequencing depth and limit assay-specific biases, different laboratories used diverse techniques to prepare libraries and sequence TCR repertoires. Per donor, leukapheresis produced somewhere between about 0.8 and 9 billion PBMCs.

CD8 naive samples were obtained by positive selection for CCR7 among CD45RO-negative cells, yielding a CD45RA+CCR7+ population from which TemRA cells were excluded. Healthy HIV-negative adults with no recently reported acute infections or vaccinations were included as donors. Only Caucasian adults living in Nashville, Tennessee, USA were represented among the donors. Blood was collected by leukapheresis, and PBMCs were isolated by Ficoll-Histopaque density gradient centrifugation and then cryopreserved in liquid nitrogen vapor phase. Analytical flow cytometry was used to check the purity and quantity of every magnetically sorted T cell population. Each sorted fraction had its genomic DNA isolated and then quantified by UV absorbance on a Nanodrop 2000c. Using the deep immunoSEQ assay, TCR CDR3 regions were amplified from genomic DNA by multiplex PCR. Extracted genomic DNA from each cell subset was distributed evenly across all wells of several immunoSEQ 96-well plates, and each plate was treated as a replicate. For sorted subsets, roughly 200 ng of genomic DNA, equivalent to roughly 33,000 T cell genomes, went into each replicate PCR. The purified libraries were quantified using a Qubit 3.0 fluorometer, sized with a Bioanalyzer 2100, and then quantified again using the KAPA Library Quantification kit. Every immunoSEQ 96-well plate was sequenced on a dedicated single-read 150-cycle Illumina NextSeq 550 flow cell. On the authors' methods: The immunoSEQ output contained only junctional sequences without quality scores, so filtering could not match that applied to full-length reads. Sequences were annotated with PyIR, a Python wrapper for IgBLAST v1.9, using IMGT germline references to assign V/J genes and CDR3. Reads were removed for weak V/J assignments (E-value above 1e-6), missing CDR3, stop codons, out-of-frame junctions, or ambiguous translated residues. V3J clonotypes were defined by identical inferred V gene, J gene, and CDR3 amino acid sequence. The percentage overlap between two repertoires was calculated by dividing the number of shared unique clonotypes by the size of the smaller repertoire. RTK rarefaction, the Chao1 estimator, and Recon v2.1 estimates of unobserved clonotypes were used to assess repertoire richness. Generation probabilities for all TCRbeta clonotypes obtained by the gDNA method from a handful of donors were computed using OLGA. TCRdb mirrors the immuneACCESS table, restricted to in-frame sequences. Some clones are absent from its copies; in checked studies, under half trace to an unresolved V gene, and the reason for the others is unknown. For V, J and clone size, that table is used; D and trimming come from the DNA. This sample comprises some 800,000 clones, 90% to 95% of them detected only once. The biggest ten clones account for 24% of the sample.

General findings and caveats noted by the study authors: Across a few donors, around 5.4% of naive CD4, roughly 3.8% of naive CD8, approximately 2.5% of memory CD4, and roughly 0.41% of memory CD8 clonotypes were shared. Higher generation probabilities were observed for clonotypes shared by all four sorted-subset donors than for non-shared clonotypes. Estimated clonotype richness was generally larger for naive than for memory subsets. Because the study included a small number of donors, the genetic and exposure-history diversity represented was limited. Sampling was limited to blood, and TCR repertoires in tissue likely differ from TCR repertoires in blood. Pairwise subsampling led to the expectation that sequencing depth would affect the degree of clonotype sharing among donors. Even with the large sequencing depth, rarefaction of the sorted-subset datasets indicated that sequencing was incomplete.

Sequenced input: naive CD8+ T cells sorted from blood. The label giving this sample's cell subset or site can be read as: CD45RA+CCR7+. The TCR sequence derives from a man aged 25-45 years in good health.

The CDR3: CASSHFVINEQFF. The nucleotide sequence reads TGTGCCAGCAGTCATTTTGTCATCAATGAGCAGTTCTTC. The V and J segments used are TRBV5-8 and TRBJ2-1; a confident D gene designation cannot be given. V is shortened by 5 bases, J by 6 bases, and the region joining them spans 12 bases. The germline V gene specifies SGHTS as CDR1 and YDEGEE as CDR2. The CDR3 sequence holds 13 residues, the cysteine and phenylalanine included. Only the CDR3 part of the read is kept: 39 bases, read in frame from the first base.